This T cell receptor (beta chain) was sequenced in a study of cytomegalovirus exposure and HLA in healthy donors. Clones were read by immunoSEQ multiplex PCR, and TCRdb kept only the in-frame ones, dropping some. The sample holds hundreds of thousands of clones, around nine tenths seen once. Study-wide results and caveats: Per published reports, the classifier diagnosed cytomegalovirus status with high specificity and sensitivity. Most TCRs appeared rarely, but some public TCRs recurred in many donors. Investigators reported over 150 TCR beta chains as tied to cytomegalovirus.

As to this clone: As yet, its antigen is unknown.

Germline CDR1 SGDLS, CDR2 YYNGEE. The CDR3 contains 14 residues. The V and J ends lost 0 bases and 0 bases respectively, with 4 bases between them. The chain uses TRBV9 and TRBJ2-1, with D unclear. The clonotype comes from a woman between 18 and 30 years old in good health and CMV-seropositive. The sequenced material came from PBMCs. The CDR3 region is CASSVVSSYNEQFF. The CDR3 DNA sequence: TGTGCCAGCAGCGTAGTGAGCTCCTACAATGAGCAGTTCTTC.